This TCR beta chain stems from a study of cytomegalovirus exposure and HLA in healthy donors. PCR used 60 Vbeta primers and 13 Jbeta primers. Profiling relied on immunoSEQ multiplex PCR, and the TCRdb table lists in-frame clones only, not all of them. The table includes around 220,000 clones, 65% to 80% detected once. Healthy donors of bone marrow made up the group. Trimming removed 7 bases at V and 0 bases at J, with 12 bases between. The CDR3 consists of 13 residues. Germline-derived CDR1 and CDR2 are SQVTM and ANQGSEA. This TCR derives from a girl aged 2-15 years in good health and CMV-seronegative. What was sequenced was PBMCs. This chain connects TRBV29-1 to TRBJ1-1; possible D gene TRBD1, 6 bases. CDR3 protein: CSGYQGMNTEAFF. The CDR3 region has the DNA TGCAGCGGGTACCAGGGGATGAACACTGAAGCTTTCTTT.